This record looks at one T cell receptor beta chain sequence and its context. The sample comes from a study of shared clonotypes between healthy human individuals. Clones were sequenced by immunoSEQ multiplex PCR, and TCRdb holds only the in-frame ones, with some missing. The sample includes under 2.5 million clones, around 90% seen only once; the top ten take around 0.35%. The germline CDR1 and CDR2 sequences are SGHNT and YYREEE (reference sequence). V was cut by 0 bases and J by 4 bases, with 7 bases left in between. The CDR3 extends over 13 amino acids. This TCR was sampled from a man younger than 35 in good health. Some clones in this sample may be carry-over from other donors' samples. This rearrangement joins TRBV5-4 to TRBJ2-5, with unresolved D. The sequenced sample was naive CD4+ T cells from PBMCs. The subset here: CD45RA+ positively selected. Here the CDR3 DNA reads TGTGCCAGCAGCTTGGGCCTCACAGAGACCCAGTACTTC. It yields the protein CASSLGLTETQYF.